A selection of T cell receptor beta chains follows, all from one sample in a study of cytomegalovirus exposure and HLA in healthy donors. Using immunoSEQ multiplex PCR, the repertoire was profiled, and TCRdb retains in-frame clones only, with some absent. The sample shows some 140,000 clones, about 83% of them seen only once. Source material: PBMCs. Source of these receptors: a young woman in good health and CMV-seronegative. Both conserved end residues are part of each CDR3. D genes are given only for firm matches. Rows may omit the clone size; those that give it use once, few, many or a size class.

j_call clone_size v_call d_call cdr3_nt cdr3_aa
TRBJ2-7 NA TRBV7-6 TRBD1 TGTGCCAGCAGCTTAGATTCAGGGGGAACCTACGAGCAGTACTTC CASSLDSGGTYEQYF
TRBJ2-2 NA TRBV5-1 TRBD2 TGCGCCAGCAGCTTGGTAGCGGGGGATAACACCGGGGAGCTGTTTTTT CASSLVAGDNTGELFF
TRBJ2-4 NA TRBV5-1 NA TGCGCCAGCAGCTTGGCGTTCGGGGACATTCAGTACTTC CASSLAFGDIQYF
TRBJ2-3 NA TRBV6-6 TRBD2 TGTGCCAGCAGTTACGGTGGTAGCGGGGGGGGGTATACGCAGTATTTT CASSYGGSGGGYTQYF
TRBJ1-2 NA TRBV19 NA TGTGCCAGTAGCCCCGACAGATTCTATGGCTACACCTTC CASSPDRFYGYTF
TRBJ2-1 NA TRBV5-4 TRBD2 TGTGCCAGCAGCTTGCTCGGGGGGGCTTACAATGAGCAGTTCTTC CASSLLGGAYNEQFF
TRBJ1-6 few TRBV2 NA TGTGCCAGCACTAGAACAGGGAAAACTGGTTCACCCCTCCACTTT CASTRTGKTGSPLHF
TRBJ2-2 NA TRBV19 TRBD2 TGTGCCAGTAGTTGGATAGCGGGGGGCCGGGAGCTGTTTTTT CASSWIAGGRELFF
TRBJ1-6 few TRBV19 NA TGTGCCAGTAGTATATTGGCGGGGGCGCGGAATTCACCCCTCCACTTT CASSILAGARNSPLHF
TRBJ1-2 NA TRBV28 TRBD1 TGTGCCAGCAGTCTCCAGACCGCAGGGGGGTTAGATGGCTACACCTTC CASSLQTAGGLDGYTF
TRBJ1-4 NA TRBV19 NA TGTGCCAGTAGTGCACGACAGAAACTGTTTTTT CASSARQKLFF
TRBJ1-5 NA TRBV28 TRBD1 TGTGCCAGCAGTTCCATCGACAGGGTCAATCAGCCCCAGCATTTT CASSSIDRVNQPQHF
TRBJ1-6 NA TRBV30 NA TGTGCCTGGAGGGGCGAAGGCTCCTATAATTCACCCCTCCACTTT CAWRGEGSYNSPLHF
TRBJ1-2 NA TRBV5-1 NA TGCGCCAGCAGCGCGGACAGCTATGGCTACACCTTC CASSADSYGYTF
TRBJ2-5 NA TRBV5-1 NA TGCGCCAGCAGCGCGGGGGCACAAGAGACCCAGTACTTC CASSAGAQETQYF
TRBJ1-1 NA TRBV18 NA TGTGCCAGCTCACCAAACTCGAACACTGAAGCTTTCTTT CASSPNSNTEAFF
TRBJ1-6 once TRBV15 NA TGTGCCACCAGCAGAGATTTAGGGGGTGGTTCACCCCTCCACTTT CATSRDLGGGSPLHF
TRBJ2-7 NA TRBV18 NA TGTGCCAGCTCACCAGGGGGCCAGGTCTTCTACGAGCAGTACTTC CASSPGGQVFYEQYF
TRBJ2-5 NA TRBV4-2 TRBD2 TGTGCCAGCAGCCAAGACCCTAGCGGGGAAGAGACCCAGTACTTC CASSQDPSGEETQYF
TRBJ2-6 few TRBV25-1 NA TGTGCCAGCAGTGAGTCAGGGGCCAACGTCCTGACTTTC CASSESGANVLTF
TRBJ2-3 NA TRBV2 TRBD1 TGTGCCAGTCTCCGGGACAGGACCACAGATACGCAGTATTTT CASLRDRTTDTQYF
TRBJ2-3 NA TRBV2 TRBD1 TGTGCCAGCAGAAGCGACAGGGAAAACACAGATACGCAGTATTTT CASRSDRENTDTQYF